This entry lists 14 T cell receptor beta chains sequenced from one sample in a study of early T cells in non-severe SARS-CoV-2 infection. TCRdb called the 5' RACE reads again in MiXCR, with one record for every CDR3 protein. The sample has more than 50,000 distinct CDR3 sequences, approximately 5.6% seen once. The sequenced sample consisted of whole blood. Every receptor here comes from an adult who was a healthcare worker with PCR-confirmed SARS-CoV-2 infection or an uninfected control (not recorded which).

This clonotype has ten or more counts. The gene calls are TRBV12-3 or TRBV12-4 and TRBJ2-2, with a tentative D call TRBD2 (6 bases). The CDR3 runs 14 residues. Trimming stripped 4 bases from V and 4 bases from J, with 10 bases between. The CDR3: CASSWRAGTGELFF. The DNA for the CDR3 is TGTGCCAGCAGTTGGAGGGCCGGCACCGGGGAGCTGTTTTTT.

This clonotype came up a few times. This chain links TRBV12-3 or TRBV12-4 with TRBJ1-6; D unclear. The V gene lost 6 bases and the J gene lost 9 bases, with 12 bases spanning the gap. There are 13 residues in the CDR3. Here the CDR3 DNA reads TGTGCCAGCAGCCGACGGTGGGGTTCACCCCTCCACTTT. This translates into CASSRRWGSPLHF.

This clonotype was picked up many times. The chain recombines TRBV4-2 with TRBJ2-3; no firm D call. V lost 4 bases to trimming and J lost 2 bases, with 10 bases between them. CDR1 is LGHNA, CDR2 YNFKEQ, per germline. The CDR3 sequence is 14 residues long. The CDR3 reads CASSPTLFTDTQYF. CDR3 nucleotides: TGTGCCAGCAGCCCCACCCTTTTCACAGATACGCAGTATTTT.

This chain links TRBV6-5 with TRBJ2-5; TRBD2 agrees at 8 bases. The germline CDR1 and CDR2 sequences are MNHEY and SVGAGI. Trimming removed 7 bases from V and 5 bases from J; junction bases left unmatched: 12. The CDR3 spans 15 residues. In nucleotides, the CDR3 is TGTGCCAGCAACTCAGCGGGGGCCCAAACCGAGACCCAGTACTTC. Encoded protein: CASNSAGAQTETQYF.

This clonotype was seen at least ten times. The V and J genes are TRBV7-2 and TRBJ1-2; D is undetermined. Trimming pared 7 bases from V and 5 bases from J, leaving 17 bases between. The CDR3 loop spans 14 amino acids. Germline lookup yields CDR1 SGHTA and CDR2 FQGNSA. CDR3 region: CASTTQHGTYGYTF. The CDR3, as DNA: TGTGCCAGCACCACTCAACACGGAACTTATGGCTACACCTTC.

The V gene is TRBV20-1, the J gene TRBJ2-1; 10 bases match TRBD2. V was pared by 0 bases and J by 6 bases, with 17 bases of the junction left unmatched. The CDR3 loop spans 19 amino acids. In germline, CDR1 is DFQATT, CDR2 SNEGSKA (reference sequence). As DNA, the CDR3 is TGCAGTGCTAGAGATCACCTCCCTTACGAGATAGCGGGGGGCAATGAGCAGTTCTTC. Translation: CSARDHLPYEIAGGNEQFF.

Ten or more counts support this clonotype. The CDR3 region is CASSLDRGAVETQYF. CDR3 coding DNA: TGTGCCAGCAGTTTAGACAGGGGCGCGGTGGAGACCCAGTACTTC. V usage is TRBV12-3 or TRBV12-4 and J usage is TRBJ2-5, with TRBD1 matching over 7 bases. Trimming at V came to 1 base and at J to 5 bases, leaving 7 bases not matched to a gene. The CDR3 sequence is 15 residues long.

V and J are TRBV2 and TRBJ2-3, with 9 bases lining up with TRBD2. CDR3 length: 13 residues. Germline assignment: CDR1 SNHLY and CDR2 FYNNEI. V lost 6 bases, J lost 10 bases, and 8 bases stayed unmatched. The CDR3 region is CASRDGLAKAQYF. The CDR3, as DNA: TGTGCCAGCAGGGACGGACTAGCGAAGGCGCAGTATTTT.

In this sample, this clonotype turned up a few times. The gene calls are TRBV12-5 and TRBJ1-2; D is unresolved. CDR3 length: 15 residues. In germline, CDR1 is LGHNT, CDR2 FRNRAP. V was pared by 1 base and J by 5 bases, with 14 bases between. This chain's CDR3 is CASGLGLGLIYGYTF. The CDR3 DNA sequence: TGTGCTAGTGGTTTGGGTCTAGGCCTTATTTATGGCTACACCTTC.

This chain links TRBV19 with TRBJ2-7; D not certain. Per the germline V gene, CDR1 is LNHDA and CDR2 is SQIVND (reference sequence). Trimming took off 3 bases at V and 3 bases at J, with 6 bases between the two ends. CDR3 length: 12 residues. The CDR3 spells CASSMTGYEQYF. CDR3 DNA: TGTGCCAGTAGTATGACGGGCTACGAGCAGTACTTC.

V gene TRBV7-2 combines with J gene TRBJ1-4, with 7 bases that match TRBD1. Germline trimming cut 5 bases from V and 5 bases from J; bases unmatched to any gene: 8. Germline CDR1 and CDR2: SGHTA and FQGNSA. CDR3 length: 15 amino acids. CDR3 sequence: CASSAVRGQNEKLFF. Here the CDR3 DNA reads TGTGCCAGCAGCGCCGTAAGGGGGCAGAATGAAAAACTGTTTTTT.

This clonotype has ten or more counts. The chain couples TRBV25-1 to TRBJ1-6; tentative D call: TRBD1 (5 bases). The CDR3 covers 13 residues. With 8 bases removed from V and 14 bases from J, the gap between germline ends came to 19 bases. Germline lookup yields CDR1 MGHDK and CDR2 SYGVNS. CDR3 sequence (DNA): TGTGCCAGCGCCCCGGGGGGGGTAGCAGCCCTCCACTTT. This sequence encodes CASAPGGVAALHF.

This clonotype was found many times. The gene calls are TRBV20-1 and TRBJ1-2; 7 nucleotides align to TRBD1. V dropped 1 base and J dropped 4; count of bases not matched to a gene: 9. Per germline, CDR1 DFQATT and CDR2 SNEGSKA (reference sequence). The CDR3 runs to 15 residues. CDR3 nucleotides: TGCAGTGCTAGAGGTTCGATGGGACAGCGCTATGGCTACACCTTC. It yields the protein CSARGSMGQRYGYTF.

The chain has TRBV15 and TRBJ2-2; D remains ambiguous. Per germline, CDR1 LNHNV and CDR2 YYDKDF (reference sequence). The CDR3 runs to 13 residues. V lost 6 bases and J 8 bases, leaving 13 bases between the germline ends. As DNA, the CDR3 is TGTGCCACCAGTCGACGGATAGGAGGGGAGCTGTTTTTT. This translates into CATSRRIGGELFF.